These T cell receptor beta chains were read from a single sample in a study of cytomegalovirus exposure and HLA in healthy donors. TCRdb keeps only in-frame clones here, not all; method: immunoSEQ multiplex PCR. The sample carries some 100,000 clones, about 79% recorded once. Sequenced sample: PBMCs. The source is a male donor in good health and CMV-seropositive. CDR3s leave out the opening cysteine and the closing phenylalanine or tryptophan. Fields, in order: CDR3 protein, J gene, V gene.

CDR3aa: ASSGRTSGLAGQSASTDTQY
j_gene: TRBJ2-3
v_gene: TRBV2

CDR3aa: ASSYSGALEEKLF
j_gene: TRBJ1-4
v_gene: TRBV6-5

CDR3aa: ASSHNRGSQPQH
j_gene: TRBJ1-5
v_gene: TRBV4-1

CDR3aa: ASSWGQGARGYT
j_gene: TRBJ1-2
v_gene: TRBV5-6

CDR3aa: ASSFQQGSGAF
j_gene: TRBJ1-1
v_gene: TRBV27

CDR3aa: ASSLSTSGGESGYT
j_gene: TRBJ1-2
v_gene: TRBV7-6

CDR3aa: AWSVFPGGTGELF
j_gene: TRBJ2-2
v_gene: TRBV30

CDR3aa: ASIGGLGEKLF
j_gene: TRBJ1-4
v_gene: TRBV6-1

CDR3aa: ARSLRLAAYNEQF
j_gene: TRBJ2-1
v_gene: TRBV5-3

CDR3aa: AWSHRQRYT
j_gene: TRBJ1-2
v_gene: TRBV30

CDR3aa: ASSSRLAGLTDTQY
j_gene: TRBJ2-3
v_gene: TRBV13

CDR3aa: ASSPSLTKTGVPEQY
j_gene: TRBJ2-7
v_gene: TRBV7-8

CDR3aa: ASSLEMGTGGNQPQH
j_gene: TRBJ1-5
v_gene: TRBV2

CDR3aa: ASSPRTGGEAF
j_gene: TRBJ1-1
v_gene: TRBV6-4

CDR3aa: ASSTGRDREYGYT
j_gene: TRBJ1-2
v_gene: TRBV19

CDR3aa: ASTLGTGGSPLH
j_gene: TRBJ1-6
v_gene: TRBV5-1

CDR3aa: ASSFGTTTDTQY
j_gene: TRBJ2-3
v_gene: TRBV13

CDR3aa: ASSLGLGGTDEQF
j_gene: TRBJ2-1
v_gene: TRBV11-2

CDR3aa: ASRSNPTGGFGYT
j_gene: TRBJ1-2
v_gene: TRBV2

CDR3aa: ASSLLNAGGTLF
j_gene: TRBJ2-1
v_gene: TRBV28

CDR3aa: ASSRGQATSGNTIY
j_gene: TRBJ1-3
v_gene: TRBV5-6

CDR3aa: ASSQGLGGNTIY
j_gene: TRBJ1-3
v_gene: TRBV7-2

CDR3aa: ASSLLAGQYNEQF
j_gene: TRBJ2-1
v_gene: TRBV27

CDR3aa: AGGRGQETQY
j_gene: TRBJ2-5
v_gene: TRBV5-6